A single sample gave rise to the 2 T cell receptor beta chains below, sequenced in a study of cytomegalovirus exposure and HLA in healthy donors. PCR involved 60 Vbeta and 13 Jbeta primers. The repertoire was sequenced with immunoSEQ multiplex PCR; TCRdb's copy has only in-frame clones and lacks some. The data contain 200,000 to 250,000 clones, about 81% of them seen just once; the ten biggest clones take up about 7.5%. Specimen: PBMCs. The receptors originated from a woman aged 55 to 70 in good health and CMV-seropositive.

CDR3 loop: CSAGGTSQSGANVLTF. As DNA, the CDR3 is TGCAGCGCCGGCGGGACTTCCCAATCTGGGGCCAACGTCCTGACTTTC. The V gene is TRBV29-1, the J gene TRBJ2-6, with D maybe TRBD2 (6 bases). Germline CDR1 SQVTM, CDR2 ANQGSEA. Trimming removed 7 bases at V and 1 base at J, with 17 bases between. This CDR3 contains 16 residues.

CDR3 sequence reads: CASSTTDRDGYTF. CDR3 DNA sequence: TGTGCCAGCAGCACCACAGACAGGGATGGCTACACCTTC. This chain uses TRBV28 with TRBJ1-2, with 7 bases that match TRBD1. Germline-derived CDR1 and CDR2 are MDHEN and SYDVKM. V shed 6 bases, J shed 6 bases, and the junction held 7 bases outside the gene matches. The CDR3 covers 13 residues.